The 18 T cell receptor beta chains reported below all come from one sample, sequenced in a study of radiation and T cells in renal cell carcinoma. The time point was: baseline pretreatment blood. Treatment meaning: 15 Gy SBRT to primary tumor, nephrectomy 4 weeks later. The repertoire was sequenced with immunoSEQ multiplex PCR; TCRdb's copy has only in-frame clones and lacks some. The sample comprises 150,000 or so clones, roughly nine tenths of which are singletons, and roughly 4% rests with the top ten. This specimen was blood, taken from a patient whose treatment included radiotherapy and nephrectomy. The receptors shown here come from a woman aged 70-85 years with renal cell carcinoma.

The chain links TRBV28 to TRBJ2-2; possibly TRBD1 for D (6 bases). Per the germline V gene, CDR1 is MDHEN and CDR2 is SYDVKM. The V gene lost 2 bases and the J gene lost 5 bases, with 9 bases spanning the gap. The CDR3 has 14 amino acids. CDR3 sequence: CASSLTGSTGELFF. The CDR3 DNA follows: TGTGCCAGCAGTTTAACAGGGAGTACCGGGGAGCTGTTTTTT.

V gene TRBV19 combines with J gene TRBJ1-6; D gene ambiguous. Trimming left V 5 bases short and J 6 bases short, with 8 bases between. The CDR3 loop spans 13 amino acids. Germline assignment: CDR1 LNHDA and CDR2 SQIVND (reference sequence). The CDR3 spells CASSSTSNSPLHF. Here the CDR3 DNA reads TGTGCCAGTAGTTCGACTAGTAATTCACCCCTCCACTTT.

The chain couples TRBV5-1 to TRBJ2-3; weak D call: TRBD2 (6 bases). CDR1 SGHRS and CDR2 YFSETQ come from the germline V gene. V was shortened by 2 bases and J by 1 base, with 8 bases between the two germline ends. The CDR3 consists of 14 residues. The CDR3 protein is CASSFVAGTDTQYF. CDR3 DNA sequence: TGCGCCAGCAGCTTTGTAGCGGGCACAGATACGCAGTATTTT.

V gene TRBV7-8 combines with J gene TRBJ1-1; TRBD1 agrees at 10 bases. V lost 6 bases and J lost 5; bases outside the gene matches: 9. Germline loops: CDR1 SGHVS, CDR2 FQNEAQ. The length of the CDR3 is 15 residues. The DNA for the CDR3 is TGTGCCAGCAGTTCCTCCGGGACAGGGGAAACTGAAGCTTTCTTT. Translation: CASSSSGTGETEAFF.

The rearrangement links TRBV6-4 to TRBJ2-3; possibly TRBD2 for D (5 bases). Between the trimmed V and J ends, which lost 6 bases and 4 bases, there was a span of 11 bases. The CDR3 extends over 13 amino acids. CDR1 and CDR2 (germline): MRHNA, SNTAGT. CDR3 loop: CASSVEGADTQYF. CDR3 coding DNA: TGTGCCAGCAGCGTAGAGGGTGCAGATACGCAGTATTTT.

This chain joins TRBV27 and TRBJ2-3, with a weak D call TRBD2 (6 bases). The V end was cut by 6 bases, the J end by 2 bases, with 12 bases between. Germline values: CDR1 MNHEY, CDR2 SMNVEV (reference sequence). CDR3 size: 14 residues. The chain's CDR3 is CASRRLVYTDTQYF. The CDR3 nucleotides are TGTGCCAGCAGGCGACTAGTCTACACAGATACGCAGTATTTT.

V usage is TRBV14 and J usage is TRBJ2-1, with no clear D. CDR3 length: 13 residues. The ends were cut back, 0 bases at V and 6 bases at J, with 6 bases in the middle. Germline V gives CDR1 SGHDN, CDR2 FVKESK. The CDR3 here is CASSQELRNEQFF. The CDR3 DNA reads TGTGCCAGCAGCCAAGAGTTGCGCAATGAGCAGTTCTTC. Full variable domain (outside the CDR3, taken from reference TRBV14 and TRBJ2-1): EAGVTQFPSHSVIEKGQTVTLRCDPISGHDNLYWYRRVMGKEIKFLLHFVKESKQDESGMPNNRFLAERTGGTYSTLKVQPAELEDSGVYFCASSQELRNEQFFGPGTRLTVL.

CDR3 DNA sequence: TGTGCCAGCAGTTTCGGGGGCTATGGCTACACCTTC. This sequence encodes CASSFGGYGYTF. This chain links TRBV28 with TRBJ1-2; weak D call: TRBD1 (5 bases). The V and J ends lost 3 bases and 4 bases respectively, with 6 bases between them. The CDR3 contains 12 residues. Germline V lookup: CDR1 MDHEN, CDR2 SYDVKM.

The rearrangement joins TRBV5-8 to TRBJ1-4; 8 bases agree with TRBD1. Germline lookup yields CDR1 SGHTS and CDR2 YDEGEE. The CDR3 is 18 residues long. V gave up 0 bases and J gave up 2 bases; unmatched junction bases: 9. The DNA of the CDR3 is TGTGCCAGCAGCTTGGAGGACAGGGCTCGCCGCACTAATGAAAAACTGTTTTTT. It specifies CASSLEDRARRTNEKLFF. Filled out from reference TRBV5-8 and TRBJ1-4, the complete variable domain reads EAGVTQSPTHLIKTRGQQATLRCSPISGHTSVYWYQQALGLGLQFLLWYDEGEERNRGNFPPRFSGRQFPNYSSELNVNALELEDSALYLCASSLEDRARRTNEKLFFGSGTQLSVL.

This rearrangement joins TRBV6-5 to TRBJ1-2; D remains unclear. Germline-derived CDR1 and CDR2 are MNHEY and SVGAGI. This CDR3 is 14 amino acids long. V was cut by 5 bases and J by 4 bases, with 14 bases left in between. The CDR3 nucleotides read TGTGCCAGCAGTAACAATATAAGCCCCTATGGCTACACCTTC. Its translation: CASSNNISPYGYTF.

V gene TRBV7-2 combines with J gene TRBJ2-2; D remains unclear. This CDR3 has 14 amino acids. The V end was cut by 1 base, the J end by 2 bases, with 5 bases between. CDR1 SGHTA and CDR2 FQGNSA come from the germline V gene. The CDR3 protein is CASSLGQNTGELFF. CDR3 DNA sequence: TGTGCCAGCAGCTTAGGACAAAACACCGGGGAGCTGTTTTTT.

This clone was seen a single time. The chain recombines TRBV13 with TRBJ2-7; D possibly matches TRBD1 or TRBD2 (5 bases each). Germline lookup yields CDR1 PRHDT and CDR2 FYEKMQ (reference sequence). The germline V and J ends were trimmed by 6 bases and 6 bases, with 15 bases remaining between them. There are 13 residues in the CDR3. CDR3 region: CASSRDGWFEQYF. DNA of the CDR3: TGTGCCAGCAGTCGGGACGGTTGGTTCGAGCAGTACTTC.

The chain couples TRBV30 to TRBJ2-3; 12 bases agree with TRBD2. This CDR3 spans 16 amino acids. Germline V lookup: CDR1 GTSNPN, CDR2 SVGIG (reference sequence). Unmatched junction bases numbered 3, after V lost 0 bases and J lost 2 bases. The CDR3 is CAWSVLAGGLTDTQYF. DNA for the CDR3: TGTGCCTGGAGTGTACTAGCGGGGGGACTCACAGATACGCAGTATTTT.

CDR3 in amino acids: CASSRGSGGTDTQYF. The CDR3 region has the DNA TGTGCCAGCAGCCGGGGTAGCGGGGGCACAGATACGCAGTATTTT. The J gene is TRBJ2-3, the V gene TRBV6-4; 8 bases are shared with TRBD2. Per germline, CDR1 MRHNA and CDR2 SNTAGT. The CDR3 sequence is 15 residues long. J was trimmed by 1 base and V by 6 bases; bases with no gene match: 6.

CDR3 DNA: TGTGCCAGTCTGAGCGGGGGGGCCGTCACAGATACGCAGTATTTT. This sequence encodes CASLSGGAVTDTQYF. The rearrangement joins TRBV19 to TRBJ2-3, with 10 positions matching TRBD2. From germline, CDR1 is LNHDA and CDR2 SQIVND (reference sequence). After removal of 8 bases from V and 2 bases from J, the junction contained 7 bases not matched to a gene. The CDR3 length is 15 residues.

The chain couples TRBV10-3 to TRBJ2-6, with unresolved D. Germline-derived CDR1 and CDR2 are ENHRY and SYGVKD. V was pared by 8 bases and J by 0 bases, with 5 bases between. This CDR3 is built from 13 residues. The CDR3, as DNA: TGTGCCATCTGGCTCTCTGGGGCCAACGTCCTGACTTTC. Its protein is CAIWLSGANVLTF.

V is TRBV10-3 and J is TRBJ2-5; 14 bases fit TRBD2. From germline, CDR1 is ENHRY and CDR2 SYGVKD. V was clipped by 3 bases and J by 3 bases; unmatched bases: 3. The CDR3 loop spans 16 amino acids. The CDR3 DNA follows: TGTGCCATCAGTGACGTGACTAGCGGGGGGGAAGAGACCCAGTACTTC. Amino acids: CAISDVTSGGEETQYF.

This chain joins TRBV5-4 and TRBJ2-7; the match to TRBD2 covers 7 bases. The germline CDR1 and CDR2 sequences are SGHNT and YYREEE (reference sequence). The CDR3 contains 14 residues. After removal of 2 bases from V and 3 bases from J, the junction contained 5 bases not matched to a gene. CDR3: CASSFFGLDYEQYF. As DNA, the CDR3 is TGTGCCAGCAGCTTCTTCGGACTAGACTACGAGCAGTACTTC.